This T cell receptor beta chain was documented in a study of shared clonotypes between healthy human individuals. Whole-study results and caveats: Although depth was large, rarefaction showed that sequencing of the sorted subsets was incomplete.

This CDR3 spans 16 amino acids. V shed 1 base and J 1 base; nucleotides not matched to a gene: 4. Germline CDR1 reads MGHRA; CDR2 reads YSYEKL. Approximately 210 ng DNA, approximately 30,000 T cell genomes, went into each sorted-subset replicate PCR. The data were produced by immunoSEQ multiplex PCR, yet TCRdb's version contains in-frame clones alone and is incomplete. The sample carries millions of clones, approximately 95% recorded once. On this clone itself: Its antigen remains unidentified.

The TCR was taken from a man between 18 and 35 years old in good health. The material sequenced was naive CD4+ T cells sorted from blood. Described subset: CD45RA+ positively selected. The V and J genes are TRBV4-1 and TRBJ1-3, with 7 bases identical to TRBD1. The CDR3 here is CASSQAQGKSGNTIYF. CDR3 bases: TGCGCCAGCAGCCAAGCACAGGGGAAATCTGGAAACACCATATATTTT.